This T cell receptor beta chain was obtained from a study of CD4+ T cells in melanoma. Sequencing was performed with immunoSEQ multiplex PCR; in TCRdb, only in-frame clones are kept and a portion is missing. The sample lists fewer than 15,000 clones; 50% to 75% were seen once. The clonotype was recovered from a human donor with melanoma. The sample comprised cells from a culture (not recorded whether cultured in vitro).

The CDR3 coding sequence is TGTGCCAGCAGTTTAGCTAGCGGGGGGCGGATGAGGGAGCTGTTTTTT. It is translated as CASSLASGGRMRELFF. The V call is TRBV27, the J call TRBJ2-2, with TRBD2 identical over 11 bases. V lost 2 bases to trimming and J lost 9 bases; unmatched junction nucleotides: 8. The CDR3 is 16 amino acids. Germline V gene lookup returns CDR1 MNHEY and CDR2 SMNVEV (reference sequence).